The clone carrying this TCR beta chain appeared a few times. Its antigen remains unknown. TCRdb's table, derived via immunoSEQ multiplex PCR, lists solely in-frame clones and lacks some. The sample carries 8,000 to 10,000 clones, less than 75% recorded once. V was trimmed by 5 bases and J by 0 bases, leaving 14 bases between them. The CDR3 runs 17 residues. Autoimmune disease history or systemic immunosuppression was exclusionary. The sample belongs to a study of OX40 agonist ivuxolimab in advanced cancers. General study results and limits: The CD4+ and CD8+ T cells in the blood had expanded clonally by week 6 at 0.1 to 3.0 mg/kg. With doses of 0.1-3.0 mg/kg, partial responders showed among the lowest clonal expansion.

This chain links TRBV23-1 with TRBJ1-6; no firm D call. TRBV23-1 falls under the ORF class, with uncertain function. This sample comprised CD4+ or CD8+ T cells sorted from blood, obtained in a trial of the OX40 agonist ivuxolimab. The sequence came from an adult with an advanced solid tumor such as melanoma, head and neck, liver or kidney cancer. For the CDR3, the DNA is TGCGCCAGCAGTGAGGGCGAACCGAGCTCCTATAATTCACCCCTCCACTTT. Encoded protein: CASSEGEPSSYNSPLHF.